This is a list of T cell receptor beta chains from one sample in a study of tumor-infiltrating lymphocytes in oesophageal squamous cell carcinoma. TCRdb re-derived calls from the PCR reads in MiXCR, one entry per CDR3 protein. The sample holds roughly 18,000 distinct CDR3 sequences, about 40% seen once. Sample: esophageal tumor tissue. The source of these receptors is a male donor with esophageal squamous cell carcinoma. The CDR3 runs from the conserved cysteine through the conserved F or W.

V gene: TRBV11-2; J gene: TRBJ1-2; CDR3 protein: CASSLSGAGPGYTF
V gene: TRBV4-1; J gene: TRBJ2-4; CDR3 protein: CASSQLRGGASGAYNEQYF
V gene: TRBV27; J gene: TRBJ2-3; CDR3 protein: CASRGLTGTDTQYF
V gene: TRBV7-2; J gene: -; CDR3 protein: CASSLAAGGPYEQYF
V gene: TRBV9; J gene: TRBJ1-1; CDR3 protein: CASSDQGGGNTEAFF
V gene: TRBV28; J gene: TRBJ2-1; CDR3 protein: CASGGATTYEQFF
V gene: TRBV24-1; J gene: TRBJ2-7; CDR3 protein: CATSPRNNYNEQYF
V gene: TRBV7-9; J gene: TRBJ2-1; CDR3 protein: CASSLVTSGSDEQFF
V gene: TRBV7-7; J gene: TRBJ2-1; CDR3 protein: CASSRALAGPNEQFF
V gene: TRBV30; J gene: TRBJ1-1; CDR3 protein: CACSRIEAFF
V gene: TRBV5-1; J gene: -; CDR3 protein: CASSSGRQGLYEQYF
V gene: TRBV7-7; J gene: TRBJ2-2; CDR3 protein: CASSLQQGGTGELFF
V gene: TRBV6-1; J gene: TRBJ2-3; CDR3 protein: CASSEAISPTQYF
V gene: TRBV7-2; J gene: TRBJ2-5; CDR3 protein: CASSLVRGGRARTQYF
V gene: TRBV12-3/TRBV12-4; J gene: TRBJ1-6; CDR3 protein: CASSLLDVQYF
V gene: TRBV18; J gene: -; CDR3 protein: CASSPPGVDEQYF
V gene: TRBV20-1; J gene: -; CDR3 protein: CSARERRPYEQYF
V gene: TRBV6-1; J gene: TRBJ1-1; CDR3 protein: CASSERGPGTGMYTEAFF
V gene: TRBV9; J gene: TRBJ1-4; CDR3 protein: CASSVGQGGEKLFF
V gene: TRBV6-1; J gene: TRBJ2-3; CDR3 protein: CASTRSSTDTQYF
V gene: TRBV7-2; J gene: TRBJ2-2; CDR3 protein: CASSAGLAGGKPNTGELFF
V gene: TRBV7-9; J gene: TRBJ2-3; CDR3 protein: CAFGTSGIDTQYF
V gene: TRBV7-6; J gene: TRBJ2-3; CDR3 protein: CASTQITGSTDTQYF
V gene: TRBV6-6; J gene: TRBJ2-3; CDR3 protein: CASRTGAGSNYEQYF
V gene: TRBV5-6; J gene: -; CDR3 protein: CASSLDRELQETQYF
V gene: TRBV7-6; J gene: TRBJ2-3; CDR3 protein: CASSSSRVADTQYF
V gene: TRBV12-3/TRBV12-4; J gene: TRBJ1-2; CDR3 protein: CASRLTGFPGYTF
V gene: TRBV6-1; J gene: TRBJ2-3; CDR3 protein: CASSEGRDTDTQYF
V gene: TRBV7-2; J gene: TRBJ2-2; CDR3 protein: CASSHLKGANTGELFF
V gene: TRBV11-2; J gene: TRBJ2-1; CDR3 protein: CASSLDRAGRSYNEQFF
V gene: TRBV6-5; J gene: TRBJ2-3; CDR3 protein: CASSISARTDTQYF
V gene: TRBV6-1; J gene: -; CDR3 protein: CASRRQAYNEQYF
V gene: TRBV6-5; J gene: TRBJ2-4; CDR3 protein: CASSEEVWGAKNIQYF
V gene: TRBV7-2; J gene: TRBJ2-7; CDR3 protein: CASSRGQTYEQYF
V gene: TRBV6-6; J gene: TRBJ2-7; CDR3 protein: CASSYRTGAPYEQYF
V gene: TRBV7-6; J gene: -; CDR3 protein: CASSAGQTQYF
V gene: TRBV7-2; J gene: TRBJ2-5; CDR3 protein: CASSVVGLQNTQYF
V gene: TRBV5-1; J gene: -; CDR3 protein: CASSSRSMTGGYTF
V gene: TRBV7-2; J gene: TRBJ2-5; CDR3 protein: CASGPKAQYF
V gene: TRBV27; J gene: -; CDR3 protein: CASSFRSSNVAGANVLTF
V gene: TRBV10-2; J gene: TRBJ2-3; CDR3 protein: CASSEEQGRTDTQYF
V gene: TRBV4-1; J gene: TRBJ2-6; CDR3 protein: CASSLQPGQVSGANVLTF
V gene: TRBV6-2/TRBV6-3; J gene: TRBJ1-1; CDR3 protein: CASATGGQNTEAFF
V gene: TRBV7-6; J gene: TRBJ2-7; CDR3 protein: CASSLAGQGKYF
V gene: TRBV3-1; J gene: TRBJ2-1; CDR3 protein: CASSPLRTSGRNNEQFF
V gene: TRBV28; J gene: TRBJ2-3; CDR3 protein: CASSSRGGRVLTDTQYF
V gene: TRBV6-6; J gene: TRBJ1-1; CDR3 protein: CASSYDYLEINEQYF
V gene: TRBV7-2; J gene: TRBJ2-1; CDR3 protein: CASSFTDNEQFF
V gene: TRBV7-8; J gene: TRBJ1-6; CDR3 protein: CASSLLRDSPLHF
V gene: TRBV7-8; J gene: -; CDR3 protein: CASSLVSSYNEQFF
V gene: TRBV6-1; J gene: TRBJ2-1; CDR3 protein: CASSSRGLAHNEQFF
V gene: TRBV7-3; J gene: TRBJ2-7; CDR3 protein: CASSPTSGSSYEQYF
V gene: TRBV12-3/TRBV12-4; J gene: TRBJ1-6; CDR3 protein: CASSLSINDSPLHF
V gene: TRBV7-4; J gene: -; CDR3 protein: CASSLVSNYYNEQFF